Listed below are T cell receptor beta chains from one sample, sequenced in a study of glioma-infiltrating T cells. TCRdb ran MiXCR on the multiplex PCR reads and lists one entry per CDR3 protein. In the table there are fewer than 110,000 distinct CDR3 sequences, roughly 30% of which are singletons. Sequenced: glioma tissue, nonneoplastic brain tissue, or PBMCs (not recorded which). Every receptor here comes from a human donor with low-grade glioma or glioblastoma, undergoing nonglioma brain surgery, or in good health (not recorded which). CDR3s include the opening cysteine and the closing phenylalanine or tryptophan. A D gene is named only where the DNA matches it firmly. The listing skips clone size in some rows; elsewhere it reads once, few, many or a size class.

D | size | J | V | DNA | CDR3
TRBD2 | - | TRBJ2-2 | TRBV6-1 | TGTGCCAGCAGAAAAACTGGGACTAGCGGGGGCACCGGGGAGCTGTTTTTT | CASRKTGTSGGTGELFF
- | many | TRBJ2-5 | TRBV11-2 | TGTGCCAGCAGTTATTTTATGGGACAAGAGACCCAGTACTTC | CASSYFMGQETQYF
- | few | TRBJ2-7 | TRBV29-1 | TGCAGCGCCCGACCCACGGACAGATACGAGCAGTACTTC | CSARPTDRYEQYF
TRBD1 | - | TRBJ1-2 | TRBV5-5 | TGTGCCAGCAGCTTGTATGGGACAGGCCCCTATGGCTACACCTTC | CASSLYGTGPYGYTF
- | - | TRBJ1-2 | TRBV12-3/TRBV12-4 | TGTGCCGGCAGCCCACCTGGTCTCCCCTATGGCTACACCTTC | CAGSPPGLPYGYTF
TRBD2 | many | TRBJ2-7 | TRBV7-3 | TGTGCCAGCAGCCTTTTGCCGGGGGGGACCTACGAGCAGTACTTC | CASSLLPGGTYEQYF
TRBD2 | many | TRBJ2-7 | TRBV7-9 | TGTGCCAGCAGCGATAGCGGGGGGGATCCTAGCCACGAGCAGTACTTC | CASSDSGGDPSHEQYF
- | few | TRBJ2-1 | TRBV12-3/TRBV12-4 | TGTGCCAGCAGTTTAGCGCTGGGGGGGGGCCGAAATGAGCAGTTCTTC | CASSLALGGGRNEQFF
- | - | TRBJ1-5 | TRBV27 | TGTGCCAGCAGTTGGAAGGGCCGATATCAGCCCCAGCATTTT | CASSWKGRYQPQHF
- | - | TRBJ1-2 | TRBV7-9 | TGTGCCAGCAGCTCGCCTCCCCGGGGGACCTATGGCTACACCTTC | CASSSPPRGTYGYTF
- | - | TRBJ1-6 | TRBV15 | TGTGCCACCAGCAGGGGCTTTTTCTCGACGGGGCCCTATAATTCACCCCTCCACTTT | CATSRGFFSTGPYNSPLHF